The T cell receptor beta chain described here comes from a study of shared clonotypes between healthy human individuals. As concerns this clone: Its antigen is not known.

Germline V gene sequence: CDR1 MNHEY, CDR2 SVGAGI. CDR3 length: 14 amino acids. V shed 6 bases, J shed 6 bases, and the junction held 6 bases outside the gene matches. The study drew all its donors from Caucasian adults living in Nashville, Tennessee. For sorted subsets, about 200 ng DNA per replicate equaled 30,000 or so T cell genomes. Sequenced by immunoSEQ multiplex PCR; TCRdb stores in-frame clones only, minus some. The sample lists a few million clones, around 92% occurring once. Study-wide results and caveats: Clonotype sharing across donors was expected to vary with sequencing depth. What naive subsets generally showed was a larger estimated richness than memory subsets showed.

The sequenced sample was naive CD4+ T cells from PBMCs. Subset in this sample: CD45RA+ positively selected. V is TRBV6-5 and J is TRBJ1-4, with 8 bases aligning to TRBD1. This TCR came from a young man in good health. Some clones in this sample may be carry-over from other donors' samples. This chain's CDR3 is CASRRTGSDEKLFF. The DNA of the CDR3 is TGTGCCAGCAGACGGACAGGGTCTGATGAAAAACTGTTTTTT.